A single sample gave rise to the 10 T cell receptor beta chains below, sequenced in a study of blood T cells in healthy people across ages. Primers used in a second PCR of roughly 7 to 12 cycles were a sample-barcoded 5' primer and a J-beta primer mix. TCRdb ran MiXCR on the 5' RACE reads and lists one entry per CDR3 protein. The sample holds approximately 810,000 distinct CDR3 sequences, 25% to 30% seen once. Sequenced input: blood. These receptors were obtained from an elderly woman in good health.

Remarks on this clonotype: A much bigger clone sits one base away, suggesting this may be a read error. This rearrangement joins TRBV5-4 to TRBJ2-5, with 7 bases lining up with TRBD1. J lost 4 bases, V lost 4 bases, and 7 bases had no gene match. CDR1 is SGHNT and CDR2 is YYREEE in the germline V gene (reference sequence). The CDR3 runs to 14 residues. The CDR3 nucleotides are TGTGCCAGCAGCCGGGGTGGGGACAGAGAGACCCAGTACTTC. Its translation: CASSRGGDRETQYF.

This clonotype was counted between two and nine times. CDR3 DNA sequence: TGTGCCTGGAGTGTAGTCAACTACGAGCAGTACTTC. It translates to CAWSVVNYEQYF. The rearrangement joins TRBV30 to TRBJ2-7; D gene ambiguous. Germline V gene sequence: CDR1 GTSNPN, CDR2 SVGIG (reference sequence). The V end was cut by 0 bases, the J end by 3 bases, with 6 bases between. This CDR3 is 12 amino acids long.

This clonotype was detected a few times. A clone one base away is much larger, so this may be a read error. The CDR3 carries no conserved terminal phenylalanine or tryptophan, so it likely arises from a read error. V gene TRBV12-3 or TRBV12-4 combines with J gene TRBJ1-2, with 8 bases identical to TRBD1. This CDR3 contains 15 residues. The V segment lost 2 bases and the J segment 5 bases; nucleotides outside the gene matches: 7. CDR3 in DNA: TGTGCCAGCAGTTTATTCGGGACAGGTGGATATGGCTACACCTGC. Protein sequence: CASSLFGTGGYGYTC.

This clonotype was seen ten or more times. The CDR3 nucleotides read TGTGCCAGCAGTTACCTCTATGGCTACACCTTC. As protein: CASSYLYGYTF. This chain uses TRBV6-2 or TRBV6-3 with TRBJ1-2; no clear D. The CDR3 extends over 11 amino acids. The germline gives CDR1 MNHEY, CDR2 SVGEGT. The germline V and J ends were trimmed by 2 bases and 4 bases, with 2 bases remaining between them.

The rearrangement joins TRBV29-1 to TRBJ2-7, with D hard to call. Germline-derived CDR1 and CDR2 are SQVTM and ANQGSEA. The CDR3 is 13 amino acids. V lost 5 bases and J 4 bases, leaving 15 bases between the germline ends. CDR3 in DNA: TGCAGCGTTATGTCTCCCTCCTCTTACGAGCAGTACTTC. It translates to CSVMSPSSYEQYF.

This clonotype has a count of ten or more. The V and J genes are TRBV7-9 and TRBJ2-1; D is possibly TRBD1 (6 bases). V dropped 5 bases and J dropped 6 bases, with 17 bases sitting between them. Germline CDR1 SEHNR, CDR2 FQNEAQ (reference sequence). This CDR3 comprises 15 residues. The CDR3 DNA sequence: TGTGCCAGCAGCCACCTCAGAGACAGGCGCAATGAGCAGTTCTTC. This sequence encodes CASSHLRDRRNEQFF.

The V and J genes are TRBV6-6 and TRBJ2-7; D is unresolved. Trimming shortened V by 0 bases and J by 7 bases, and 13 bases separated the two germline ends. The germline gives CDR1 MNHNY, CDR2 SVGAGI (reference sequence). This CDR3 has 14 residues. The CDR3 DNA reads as TGTGCCAGCAGTTACTCGCGTGGGCTAGAGGAGCAGTACTTC. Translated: CASSYSRGLEEQYF.

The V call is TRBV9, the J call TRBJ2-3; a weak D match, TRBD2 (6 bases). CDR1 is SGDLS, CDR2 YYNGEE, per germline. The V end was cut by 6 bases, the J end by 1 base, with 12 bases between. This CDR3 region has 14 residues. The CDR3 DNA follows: TGTGCCAGCACTCGGGACTTCGGCACAGATACGCAGTATTTT. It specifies CASTRDFGTDTQYF. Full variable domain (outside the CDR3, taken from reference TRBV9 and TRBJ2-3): DSGVTQTPKHLITATGQRVTLRCSPRSGDLSVYWYQQSLDQGLQFLIQYYNGEERAKGNILERFSAQQFPDLHSELNLSSLELGDSALYFCASTRDFGTDTQYFGPGTRLTVL.

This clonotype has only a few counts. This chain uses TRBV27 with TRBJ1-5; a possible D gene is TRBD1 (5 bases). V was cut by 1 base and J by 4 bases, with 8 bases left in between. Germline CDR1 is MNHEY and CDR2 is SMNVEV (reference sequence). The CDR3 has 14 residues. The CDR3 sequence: CASSLFRGNQPQHF. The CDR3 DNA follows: TGTGCCAGCAGTTTATTCCGGGGGAATCAGCCCCAGCATTTT.

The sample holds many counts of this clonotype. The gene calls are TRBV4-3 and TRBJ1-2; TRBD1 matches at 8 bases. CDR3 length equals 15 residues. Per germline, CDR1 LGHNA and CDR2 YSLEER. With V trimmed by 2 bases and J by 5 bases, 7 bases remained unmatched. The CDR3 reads CASSQSSTGVYGYTF. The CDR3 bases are TGCGCCAGCAGCCAAAGTTCGACAGGGGTTTATGGCTACACCTTC.